The clone carrying this T cell receptor (beta chain) was recorded a few times. The sample belongs to a study of early T cells in non-severe SARS-CoV-2 infection. Study background: Bulk RNA from unsorted whole blood was sequenced; chains were unpaired.

One entry per CDR3 protein results from TCRdb running MiXCR on the 5' RACE reads. The sample carries approximately 100,000 distinct CDR3 sequences, approximately 10% recorded once. The V and J ends lost 5 bases and 2 bases, in that order; junction bases with no gene match: 12. Germline CDR1 SGHAT, CDR2 FQNNGV. This CDR3 is built from 17 residues. The chain carries TRBV11-2 and TRBJ2-3; 8 positions match TRBD1. What was sequenced was whole blood. The origin of this receptor is an adult who was a healthcare worker with PCR-confirmed SARS-CoV-2 infection or an uninfected control (not recorded which). The DNA of the CDR3 is TGTGCCAGCAGCGCCTCCAACAGGGGGTGGTCCACAGATACGCAGTATTTT. Translating gives CASSASNRGWSTDTQYF.